Reported below is one TCR beta chain. Its matching antigen is unknown. The germline V gene encodes CDR1 MNHEY and CDR2 SVGAGI. The CDR3 has 15 residues. Trimming stripped 2 bases from V and 2 bases from J, with 10 bases between. This sample stems from a study of graft-versus-host responses after intestinal transplantation. Turning to the study itself: All recipients were transplanted with multivisceral, liver-intestinal, or isolated intestinal grafts.

The assay was immunoSEQ multiplex PCR, and TCRdb's table has in-frame clones only and misses some. This sample carries about 93,000 clones, about 93% of them seen once, and the ten largest clones take approximately 0.5%. The sequenced sample was unstimulated CD8+ T cells sorted from spleen or lymph node cells, obtained before intestinal transplant. This TCR derives from a human donor who received an intestinal transplant. The rearrangement joins TRBV6-5 to TRBJ2-1; D might be TRBD1 (6 bases). CDR3 amino acids: CASSYGTQAYNEQFF. In DNA, the CDR3 is TGTGCCAGCAGTTACGGGACACAGGCCTACAATGAGCAGTTCTTC.